Listed here are 17 T cell receptor beta chains from one sample, sequenced in a study of blood T cells in healthy people across ages. Next came a second PCR, run for about 7 to 12 cycles, which used a sample-barcoded 5' primer along with a J-beta primer mix. TCRdb redid the calling of the 5' RACE reads with MiXCR, one entry per CDR3 protein. This table has roughly 1.6 million distinct CDR3 sequences, roughly 30% appearing once. Sequenced: blood. The receptors derive from a woman aged 30 to 39 in good health.

In its sample, this clonotype was seen once. Given a much more abundant clone one base away, this may be a read error. The chain has TRBV4-2 and TRBJ2-1; D ambiguous. Per the germline V gene, CDR1 is LGHNA and CDR2 is YNFKEQ. V lost 4 bases, J lost 8 bases, and 15 bases lay in between. The CDR3 is 14 residues long. CDR3 sequence (DNA): TGTGCCAGCAGCCGAGTAAACCCCAGCGATGAGCAGTTCTTC. The encoded protein is CASSRVNPSDEQFF.

The CDR3 DNA reads TGTGCCAGCAGTTCGACTAGCGGGAGGACAAACAATGAGCAGTTCTTC. Its translation: CASSSTSGRTNNEQFF. The gene calls are TRBV6-1 and TRBJ2-1, with TRBD2 identical over 13 bases. The CDR3 has 16 residues. Trimming at V came to 5 bases and at J to 5 bases, leaving 6 bases not matched to a gene. In germline, CDR1 is MNHNS, CDR2 SASEGT.

For this clonotype: Germline is not matched at one junction end, which may reflect a read error. This chain joins TRBV6-1 and TRBJ2-1; D is unclear. This CDR3 comprises 14 residues. Germline values: CDR1 MNHNS, CDR2 SASEGT. CDR3: CASREGWVPHKQFF. DNA of the CDR3: TGTGCCAGCAGGGAAGGGTGGGTCCCCCATAAGCAGTTCTTC.

The chain employs TRBV25-1 and TRBJ1-5; D call uncertain. This CDR3 spans 11 amino acids. V dropped 7 bases and J dropped 3 bases, with 4 bases sitting between them. Per the germline V gene, CDR1 is MGHDK and CDR2 is SYGVNS. In nucleotides, the CDR3 is TGTGCCAGCACCATCAATCAGCCCCAGCATTTT. Translated: CASTINQPQHF.

This clonotype was detected only a few times. The chain uses TRBV20-1 and TRBJ2-7, with 7 bases identical to TRBD1. The germline V gene has CDR1 DFQATT and CDR2 SNEGSKA (reference sequence). The CDR3 is 15 amino acids. The trim removed 1 base at V and 3 bases at J, leaving 9 bases unmatched. CDR3 in DNA: TGCAGTGCTAGAGGAGGACCGGGGACAGACTACGAGCAGTACTTC. Translating gives CSARGGPGTDYEQYF.

This clonotype was recorded at least ten times. J is TRBJ1-5 and V is TRBV20-1; the D gene is possibly TRBD1 (5 bases). V shed 0 bases and J shed 3 bases, with 18 bases lying between them. CDR1 is DFQATT, CDR2 SNEGSKA, per germline (reference sequence). CDR3 length: 17 residues. CDR3 in amino acids: CSARDTKQAPYNQPQHF. CDR3 DNA: TGCAGTGCTAGAGACACCAAACAGGCCCCCTACAATCAGCCCCAGCATTTT.

The J gene is TRBJ1-1, the V gene TRBV5-1; D is perhaps TRBD1 (6 bases). The CDR3 has 16 amino acids. The germline V and J ends were trimmed by 4 bases and 5 bases, with 21 bases remaining between them. Per germline, CDR1 SGHRS and CDR2 YFSETQ. CDR3 nucleotide sequence: TGCGCCAGCAGCCCTGGCGGAGTGGGGGCTGGAACTGAAGCTTTCTTT. Translating it yields CASSPGGVGAGTEAFF.

Regarding this clonotype: Relative to the germline gene, one junction end is altered; a read error may explain this. This rearrangement joins TRBV29-1 to TRBJ2-1, with D hard to call. CDR1 is SQVTM, CDR2 ANQGSEA, per germline. The CDR3 extends over 10 amino acids. CDR3 coding DNA: TGCAGCATTGACGACAATGAGCAGTTCTTC. It encodes CSIDDNEQFF.

The chain joins TRBV10-3 to TRBJ2-1, with 12 bases identical to TRBD1. This CDR3 comprises 15 residues. From germline, CDR1 is ENHRY and CDR2 SYGVKD. Trimming removed 6 bases from V and 8 bases from J; junction bases left unmatched: 8. The CDR3 DNA is TGTGCCATCAGGTGGGGACAGGGGGCTACGGATGAGCAGTTCTTC. It specifies CAIRWGQGATDEQFF.

With respect to this clonotype: Compared with germline, one end of the junction differs, possibly owing to a read error. V usage is TRBV29-1 and J usage is TRBJ2-2, with D possibly matching TRBD1 (6 bases). This CDR3 comprises 13 residues. The germline V gene encodes CDR1 SQVTM and CDR2 ANQGSEA. The CDR3 protein is CGVAPSGAGELFF. In DNA form, the CDR3 reads TGCGGCGTTGCTCCATCAGGGGCCGGGGAGCTGTTTTTT.

The CDR3 nucleotides are TGTGCCACCGGTCCCCGGGACATTAACTATGGCTACACCTTC. Encoded protein: CATGPRDINYGYTF. V usage is TRBV25-1 and J usage is TRBJ1-2; D possibly corresponds to TRBD1 (6 bases). CDR3 size: 14 residues. Germline V CDR1 and CDR2: MGHDK, SYGVNS. V was trimmed by 10 bases and J by 1 base, leaving 16 bases between them.

In nucleotides, the CDR3 is TGTGCCAGCAGCCCAGGGTTATCGGCAGCGGTTTACAATGAGCAGTTCTTC. Encoded protein: CASSPGLSAAVYNEQFF. The chain recombines TRBV7-7 with TRBJ2-1; TRBD1 or TRBD2 may be the D gene (5 bases each). Germline lookup yields CDR1 SSHAT and CDR2 FNYEAQ (reference sequence). The length of the CDR3 is 17 residues. Trimming removed 5 bases at V and 4 bases at J, with 21 bases between.

This clonotype appeared a few times. The chain combines TRBV4-1 with TRBJ1-1, with D possibly TRBD1 on 5 matching bases. The CDR3 totals 14 residues. Germline V CDR1 and CDR2: MGHRA, YSYEKL. The V and J ends lost 2 bases and 4 bases respectively, with 11 bases between them. The CDR3 DNA reads as TGCGCCAGCAGCCAACAGACAGCGGCCACTGAAGCTTTCTTT. This encodes CASSQQTAATEAFF.

This rearrangement joins TRBV7-8 to TRBJ2-1, with no clear D. V lost 5 bases and J 5 bases, leaving 16 bases between the germline ends. The CDR3 is made up of 15 amino acids. The germline V gene encodes CDR1 SGHVS and CDR2 FQNEAQ. The chain's CDR3 is CASSPDAKRDNEQFF. In nucleotides, the CDR3 is TGTGCCAGCAGCCCGGACGCGAAAAGGGACAATGAGCAGTTCTTC.

This clonotype was counted a few times. J is TRBJ2-7 and V is TRBV2; 7 nucleotides line up with TRBD1. The CDR3 spans 14 residues. Germline trimming cut 8 bases from V and 2 bases from J; bases unmatched to any gene: 9. Germline V gene data show CDR1 as SNHLY and CDR2 as FYNNEI. CDR3 sequence: CASFFDGTAYEQYF. DNA for the CDR3: TGTGCCAGCTTCTTCGACGGGACAGCCTACGAGCAGTACTTC.

Concerning this clonotype itself: At one end the junction does not follow the germline gene, possibly because of a read error. The chain employs TRBV28 and TRBJ2-5; D possibly corresponds to TRBD1 (7 bases). This CDR3 is built from 17 residues. Germline CDR1 MDHEN, CDR2 SYDVKM. The CDR3 is CASSFLEGARIRETQYF. The CDR3 bases are TGTGCCAGTAGTTTTTTGGAGGGGGCGCGGATTAGAGAGACCCAGTACTTC.

V usage is TRBV6-2 or TRBV6-3 and J usage is TRBJ1-2; D may be TRBD1 (5 bases). CDR1 and CDR2 (germline): MNHEY, SVGEGT. The CDR3 consists of 18 residues. The V gene lost 2 bases and the J gene lost 0 bases, with 19 bases spanning the gap. The CDR3 region has the DNA TGTGCCAGCAGTTACACCCCAGGGCGGGACCGGTCTAACTATGGCTACACCTTC. Its protein is CASSYTPGRDRSNYGYTF.